This T cell receptor beta chain was profiled in a study of T cells in Graves' hyperthyroidism and ophthalmopathy. CDR3 length: 16 residues. Unmatched junction bases numbered 8, after V lost 6 bases and J lost 1 base. CDR1 and CDR2 from the germline V gene are MDHEN and SYDVKM. What was amplified from RNA transcripts were TCR beta CDR3 regions. The HTBI primer set was used in a first-round RT-PCR of the TCR CDR3. TCRdb used MiXCR to reprocess the multiplex PCR reads, holding one entry per CDR3 protein. This table has nearly 250,000 distinct CDR3 sequences, about 24% appearing once. The gene calls are TRBV28 and TRBJ2-5, with 10 bases identical to TRBD1. Sequencing used blood. This TCR was sampled from a woman aged 40 to 49 with Graves' ophthalmopathy. This CDR3 reads CASSKPGTGAQETQYF. The CDR3 DNA is TGTGCCAGCAGCAAACCCGGGACAGGGGCCCAAGAGACCCAGTACTTC.